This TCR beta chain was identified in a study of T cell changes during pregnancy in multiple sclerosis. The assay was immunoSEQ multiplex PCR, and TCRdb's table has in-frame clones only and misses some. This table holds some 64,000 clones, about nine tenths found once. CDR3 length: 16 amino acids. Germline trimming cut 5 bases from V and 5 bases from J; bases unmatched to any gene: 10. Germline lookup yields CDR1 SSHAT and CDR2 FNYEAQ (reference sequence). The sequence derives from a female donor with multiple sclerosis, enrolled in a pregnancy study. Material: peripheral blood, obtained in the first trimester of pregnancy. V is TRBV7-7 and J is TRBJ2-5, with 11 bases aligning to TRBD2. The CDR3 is CASSPLAGGPGETQYF. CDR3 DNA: TGTGCCAGCAGCCCTTTAGCGGGAGGGCCCGGGGAGACCCAGTACTTC.